A selection of T cell receptor beta chains follows, all from one sample in a study of shared clonotypes between healthy human individuals. Sequenced by immunoSEQ multiplex PCR; TCRdb stores in-frame clones only, minus some. In the table there are about 2.2 million clones, 90% to 95% of which are singletons. The sample taken for sequencing was naive CD8+ T cells from PBMCs. These receptors were collected from a man aged 18 to 30 in good health. Some clones in this sample may be carry-over from other donors' samples. The CDR3 runs from the conserved cysteine through the conserved F or W. Fields, in order: clone size, J gene, D gene, V gene, CDR3 DNA, CDR3 protein. The D gene is left open where the match is weak. Only part of the rows carry a size: once, few, many, or a class if the clone is expanded.

>NA|TRBJ2-3|NA|TRBV6-1
TGTGCCAGCAGTGGGCAAACTAGGACAGATACGCAGTATTTT
CASSGQTRTDTQYF
>NA|TRBJ2-2|NA|TRBV28
TGTGCCAGCAGTCTTATAAACACCGGGGAGCTGTTTTTT
CASSLINTGELFF
>once|TRBJ2-7|NA|TRBV6-7
TGTGCCAGCAGCCAAGGGTTTTACGAGCAGTACTTC
CASSQGFYEQYF
>NA|TRBJ2-1|NA|TRBV7-9
TGTGCCAGCAGCTTGTGGCAGGGAGCCTACAATGAGCAGTTCTTC
CASSLWQGAYNEQFF
>NA|TRBJ2-2|TRBD1|TRBV15
TGTGCCACCAGCGATACTGACAGGGGGACGAACACCGGGGAGCTGTTTTTT
CATSDTDRGTNTGELFF
>NA|TRBJ2-2|NA|TRBV28
TGTGCCAGCAGTTCCACCGGGGAGCTGTTTTTT
CASSSTGELFF
>NA|TRBJ1-1|NA|TRBV7-3
TGTGCCAGCAGCTTAGGGAGTCGGGGCGGCGGCACTGAAGCTTTCTTT
CASSLGSRGGGTEAFF
>few|TRBJ2-7|NA|TRBV2
TGTGCCAGCAGTGAAGCGAGAGGGATCTTGGTCTACGAGCAGTACTTC
CASSEARGILVYEQYF
>once|TRBJ2-3|NA|TRBV7-8
TGTGCCAGCACCCTAATGGGCAGGGTTTATGCAGATACGCAGTATTTT
CASTLMGRVYADTQYF
>NA|TRBJ1-5|NA|TRBV19
TGTGCCAGTAGTAACAGTCCTCAGCCCCAGCATTTT
CASSNSPQPQHF
>NA|TRBJ2-3|NA|TRBV19
TGTGCCAGTAGTATGCCTCCAGGGCCTTGGGGAGATACGCAGTATTTT
CASSMPPGPWGDTQYF
>NA|TRBJ1-2|NA|TRBV7-9
TGTGCCAGCAGCTACTCGTCTGGGACCCCCGGCGGGGGCTACACCTTC
CASSYSSGTPGGGYTF
>NA|TRBJ2-6|NA|TRBV5-1
TGCGCCAGCAGCTTGACCTGGACAGTTGGACTAGATCAGGCTGGGGCCAACGTCCTGACTTTC
CASSLTWTVGLDQAGANVLTF
>NA|TRBJ2-4|NA|TRBV7-9
TGTGCCAGCAGCTTAGGCGGCAGCACAGACTTAGCCAAAAACATTCAGTACTTC
CASSLGGSTDLAKNIQYF
>NA|TRBJ2-7|NA|TRBV6-5
TGTGCCAGCAGTTACAGGGAAGGGCACTACGAGCAGTACTTC
CASSYREGHYEQYF
>NA|TRBJ2-3|NA|TRBV27
TGTGCCAGCAGTTCCCGGGACACCGGTGGCGATACGCAGTATTTT
CASSSRDTGGDTQYF
>NA|TRBJ1-4|NA|TRBV28
TGTGCCAGCAGTGCGTCCTTGGCCGCCTGGGGGTTGTTTTTT
CASSASLAAWGLFF
>NA|TRBJ2-3|NA|TRBV5-1
TGCGCCAGCAGCTTGTGGGGTTCTAGCACAGATACGCAGTATTTT
CASSLWGSSTDTQYF
>NA|TRBJ1-5|TRBD1|TRBV19
TGTGCCAGTAGTACGGGACAGGGGGGCTTGAATCAGCCCCAGCATTTT
CASSTGQGGLNQPQHF